This T cell receptor (beta chain) was profiled in a study of blood T cell repertoires in COVID-19. In the study overall: T cells, B-cell-depleted T cells, or PBMCs supplied cDNA or gDNA.

In the authors' methods: Counts of nucleated cells, estimated from reference gene primer amplification, were obtained. Data came from immunoSEQ multiplex PCR; TCRdb stores just in-frame clones and leaves some out. V and J calls and clone size are those listed in that table; D and trimming were worked out from the DNA. The repertoire includes fewer than 300,000 clones, around 85% of them detected once, and about 0.9% sits in the top ten. CDR3 length equals 15 residues. In germline, CDR1 is SGHRS, CDR2 YFSETQ. V lost 4 bases to trimming and J lost 7 bases, with 18 bases between them. The sequenced sample was peripheral blood. The sequence was collected from a human donor with COVID-19, enrolled during active disease. The donor label of this sample is uncertain. V and J are TRBV5-1 and TRBJ1-5; D possibly corresponds to TRBD1 (6 bases). The CDR3 here is CASSLSGTLHQPQHF. The CDR3 DNA reads as TGCGCCAGCAGCCTCTCCGGGACACTTCACCAGCCCCAGCATTTT.